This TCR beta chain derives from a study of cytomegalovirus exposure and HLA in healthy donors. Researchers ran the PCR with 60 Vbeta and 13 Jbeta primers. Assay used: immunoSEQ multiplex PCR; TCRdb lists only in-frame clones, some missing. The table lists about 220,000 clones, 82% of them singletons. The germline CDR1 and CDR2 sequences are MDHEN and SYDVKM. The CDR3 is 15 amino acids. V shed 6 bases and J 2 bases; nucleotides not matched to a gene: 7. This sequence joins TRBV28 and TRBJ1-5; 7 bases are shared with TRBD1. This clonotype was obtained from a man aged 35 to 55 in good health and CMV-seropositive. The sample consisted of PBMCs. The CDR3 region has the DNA TGTGCCAGCAGCGAACAGGGGTCTGGCAATCAGCCCCAGCATTTT. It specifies CASSEQGSGNQPQHF.